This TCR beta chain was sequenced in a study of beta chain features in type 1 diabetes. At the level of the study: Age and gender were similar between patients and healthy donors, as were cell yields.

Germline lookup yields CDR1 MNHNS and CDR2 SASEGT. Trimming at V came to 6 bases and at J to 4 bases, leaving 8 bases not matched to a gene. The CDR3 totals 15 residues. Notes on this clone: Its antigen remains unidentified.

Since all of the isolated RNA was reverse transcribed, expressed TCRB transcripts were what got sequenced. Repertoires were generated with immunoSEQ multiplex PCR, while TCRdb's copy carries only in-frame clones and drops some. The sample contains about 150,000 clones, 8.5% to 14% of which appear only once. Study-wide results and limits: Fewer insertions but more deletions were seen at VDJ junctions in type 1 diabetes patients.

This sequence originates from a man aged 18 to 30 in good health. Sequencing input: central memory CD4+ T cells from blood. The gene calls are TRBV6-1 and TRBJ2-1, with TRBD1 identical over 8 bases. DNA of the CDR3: TGTGCCAGCAGGGACCGACAGGGGACATACAATGAGCAGTTCTTC. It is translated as CASRDRQGTYNEQFF.